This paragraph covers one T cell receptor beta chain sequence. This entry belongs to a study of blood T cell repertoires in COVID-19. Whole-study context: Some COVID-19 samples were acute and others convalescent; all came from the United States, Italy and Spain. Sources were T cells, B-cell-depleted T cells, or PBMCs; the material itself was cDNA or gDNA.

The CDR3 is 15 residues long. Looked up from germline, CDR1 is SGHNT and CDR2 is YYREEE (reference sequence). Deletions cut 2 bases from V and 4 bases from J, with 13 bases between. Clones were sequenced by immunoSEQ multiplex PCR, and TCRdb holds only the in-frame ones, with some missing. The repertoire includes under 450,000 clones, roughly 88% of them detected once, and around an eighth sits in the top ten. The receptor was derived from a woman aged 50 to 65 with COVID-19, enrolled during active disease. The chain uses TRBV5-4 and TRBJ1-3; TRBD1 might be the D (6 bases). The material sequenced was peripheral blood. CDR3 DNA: TGTGCCAGCAGCTTACAGGGAATTCGCGGAAACACCATATATTTT. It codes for CASSLQGIRGNTIYF.